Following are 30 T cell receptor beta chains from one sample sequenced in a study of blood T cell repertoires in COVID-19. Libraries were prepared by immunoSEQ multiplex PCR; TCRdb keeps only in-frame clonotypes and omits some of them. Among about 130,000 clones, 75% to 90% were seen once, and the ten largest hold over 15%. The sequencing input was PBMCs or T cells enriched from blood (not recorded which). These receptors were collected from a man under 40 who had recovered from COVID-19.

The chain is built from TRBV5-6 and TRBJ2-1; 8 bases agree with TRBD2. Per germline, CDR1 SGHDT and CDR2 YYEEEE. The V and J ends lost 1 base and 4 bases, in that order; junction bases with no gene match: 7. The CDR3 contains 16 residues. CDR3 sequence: CASSLSQAGAYNEQFF. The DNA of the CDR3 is TGTGCCAGCAGCTTGTCCCAAGCGGGGGCTTACAATGAGCAGTTCTTC.

CDR3 bases: TGTGCCAGCAGCCAAGAGACTAGCAACAATGAGCAGTTCTTC. It encodes CASSQETSNNEQFF. This chain connects TRBV3-1 (or the pseudogene TRBV3-2) to TRBJ2-1; 7 nucleotides agree with TRBD2. CDR3 size: 14 residues. Germline CDR1 reads LGHDT; CDR2 reads YNNKEL (reference sequence). Trimming cost V 0 bases and J 5 bases; bases outside gene matches: 1.

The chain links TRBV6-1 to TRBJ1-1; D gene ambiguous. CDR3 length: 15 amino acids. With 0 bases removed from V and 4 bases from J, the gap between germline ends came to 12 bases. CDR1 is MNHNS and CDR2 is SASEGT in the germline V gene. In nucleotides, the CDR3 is TGTGCCAGCAGTGAAGCGCAGCCGGGAGGCACTGAAGCTTTCTTT. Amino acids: CASSEAQPGGTEAFF.

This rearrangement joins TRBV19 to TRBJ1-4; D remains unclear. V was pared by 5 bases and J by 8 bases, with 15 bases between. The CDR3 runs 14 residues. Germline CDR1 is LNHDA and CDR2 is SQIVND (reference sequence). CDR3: CASSAPTRQEKLFF. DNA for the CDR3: TGTGCCAGTAGTGCCCCTACCCGACAAGAAAAACTGTTTTTT. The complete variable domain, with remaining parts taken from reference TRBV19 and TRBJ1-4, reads DGGITQSPKYLFRKEGQNVTLSCEQNLNHDAMYWYRQDPGQGLRLIYYSQIVNDFQKGDIAEGYSVSREKKESFPLTVTSAQKNPTAFYLCASSAPTRQEKLFFGSGTQLSVL.

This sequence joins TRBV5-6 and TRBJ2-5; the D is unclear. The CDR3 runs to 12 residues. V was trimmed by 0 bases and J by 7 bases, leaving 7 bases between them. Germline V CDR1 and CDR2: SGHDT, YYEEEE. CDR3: CASSLAATTQYF. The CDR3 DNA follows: TGTGCCAGCAGCTTGGCCGCTACGACCCAGTACTTC.

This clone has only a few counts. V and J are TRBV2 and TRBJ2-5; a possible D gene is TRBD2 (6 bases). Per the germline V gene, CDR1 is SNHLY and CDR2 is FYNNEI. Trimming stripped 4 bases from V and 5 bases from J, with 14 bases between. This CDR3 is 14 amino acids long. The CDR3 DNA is TGTGCCAGCAGTGGAGCGGGCGTGTCGGAGACCCAGTACTTC. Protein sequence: CASSGAGVSETQYF.

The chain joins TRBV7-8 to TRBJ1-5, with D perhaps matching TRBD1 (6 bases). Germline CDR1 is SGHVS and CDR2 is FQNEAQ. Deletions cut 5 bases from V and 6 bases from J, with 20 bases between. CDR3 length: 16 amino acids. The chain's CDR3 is CASSPGGGRGGQPQHF. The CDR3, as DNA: TGTGCCAGCAGCCCCGGTGGTGGGAGAGGGGGTCAGCCCCAGCATTTT.

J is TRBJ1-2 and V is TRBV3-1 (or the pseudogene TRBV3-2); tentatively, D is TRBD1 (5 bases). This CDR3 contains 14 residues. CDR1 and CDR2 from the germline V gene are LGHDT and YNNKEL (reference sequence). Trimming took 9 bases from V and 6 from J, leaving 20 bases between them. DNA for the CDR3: TGTGCCAGTACCGCCCGCGGAAACAGGAATGGCTACACCTTC. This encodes CASTARGNRNGYTF.

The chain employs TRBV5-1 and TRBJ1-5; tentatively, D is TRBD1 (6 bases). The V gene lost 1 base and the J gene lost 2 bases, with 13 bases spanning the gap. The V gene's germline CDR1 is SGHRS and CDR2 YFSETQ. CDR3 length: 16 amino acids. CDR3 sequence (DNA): TGCGCCAGCAGCTTGAGCAACAGACAGGGCAATCAGCCCCAGCATTTT. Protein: CASSLSNRQGNQPQHF.

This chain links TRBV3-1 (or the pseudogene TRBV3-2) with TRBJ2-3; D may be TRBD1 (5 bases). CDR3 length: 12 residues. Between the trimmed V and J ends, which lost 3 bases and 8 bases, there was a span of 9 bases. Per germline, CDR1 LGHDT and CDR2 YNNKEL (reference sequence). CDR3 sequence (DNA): TGTGCCAGCAGCCACAGGGTGCCTACGCAGTATTTT. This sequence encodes CASSHRVPTQYF.

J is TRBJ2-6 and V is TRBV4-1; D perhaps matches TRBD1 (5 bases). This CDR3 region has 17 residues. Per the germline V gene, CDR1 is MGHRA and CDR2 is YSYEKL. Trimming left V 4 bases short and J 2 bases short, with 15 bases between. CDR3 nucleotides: TGCGCCAGCAGCCCCGGACATCAGAAGGCTGGGGCCAACGTCCTGACTTTC. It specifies CASSPGHQKAGANVLTF.

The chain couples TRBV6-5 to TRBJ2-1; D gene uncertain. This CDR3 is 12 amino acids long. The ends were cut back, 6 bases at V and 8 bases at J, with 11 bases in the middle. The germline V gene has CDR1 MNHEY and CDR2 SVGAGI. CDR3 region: CASSMNADEQFF. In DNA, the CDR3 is TGTGCCAGCAGCATGAACGCGGATGAGCAGTTCTTC.

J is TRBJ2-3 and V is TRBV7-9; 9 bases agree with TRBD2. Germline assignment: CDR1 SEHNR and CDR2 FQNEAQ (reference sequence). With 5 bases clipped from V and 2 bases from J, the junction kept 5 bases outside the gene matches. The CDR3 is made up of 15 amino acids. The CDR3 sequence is CASSRGGANTDTQYF. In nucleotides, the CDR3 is TGTGCCAGCAGCCGCGGGGGGGCAAACACAGATACGCAGTATTTT.

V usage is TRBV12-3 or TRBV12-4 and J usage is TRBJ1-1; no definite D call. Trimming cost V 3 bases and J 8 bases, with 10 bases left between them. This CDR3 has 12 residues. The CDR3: CASSFTAAEAFF. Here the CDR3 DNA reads TGTGCCAGCAGTTTCACAGCAGCCGAAGCTTTCTTT.

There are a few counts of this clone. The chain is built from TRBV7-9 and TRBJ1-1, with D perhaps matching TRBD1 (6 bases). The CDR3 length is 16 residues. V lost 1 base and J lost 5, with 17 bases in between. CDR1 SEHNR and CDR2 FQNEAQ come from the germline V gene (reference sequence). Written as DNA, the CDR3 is TGTGCCAGCAGCTTAGGGAGACAGGCACCGACGACTGAAGCTTTCTTT. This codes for CASSLGRQAPTTEAFF.

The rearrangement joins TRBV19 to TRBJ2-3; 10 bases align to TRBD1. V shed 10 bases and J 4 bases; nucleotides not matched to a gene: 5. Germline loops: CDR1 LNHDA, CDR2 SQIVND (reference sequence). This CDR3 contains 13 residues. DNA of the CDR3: TGTGCCACTCGACAGGGGGCCGCAGATACGCAGTATTTT. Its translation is CATRQGAADTQYF.

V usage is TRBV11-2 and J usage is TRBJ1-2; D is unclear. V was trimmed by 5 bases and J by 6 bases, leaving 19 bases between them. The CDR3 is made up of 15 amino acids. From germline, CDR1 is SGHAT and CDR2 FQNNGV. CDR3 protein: CASSPDNFNLDGYTF. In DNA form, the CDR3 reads TGTGCCAGCAGCCCCGACAACTTTAATCTCGATGGCTACACCTTC.

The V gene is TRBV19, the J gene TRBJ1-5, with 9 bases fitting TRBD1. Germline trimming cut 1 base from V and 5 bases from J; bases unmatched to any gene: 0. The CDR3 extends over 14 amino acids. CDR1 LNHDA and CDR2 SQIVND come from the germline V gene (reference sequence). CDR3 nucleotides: TGTGCCAGTAGTATAGGGACAGGGGATCAGCCCCAGCATTTT. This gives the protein CASSIGTGDQPQHF.

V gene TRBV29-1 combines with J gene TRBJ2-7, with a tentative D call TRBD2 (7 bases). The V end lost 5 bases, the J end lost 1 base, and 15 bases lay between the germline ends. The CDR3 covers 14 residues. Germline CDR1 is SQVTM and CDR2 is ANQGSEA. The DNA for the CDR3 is TGCAGCGTTATCGGGGGGCGAAGATCCTACGAGCAGTACTTC. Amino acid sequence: CSVIGGRRSYEQYF.

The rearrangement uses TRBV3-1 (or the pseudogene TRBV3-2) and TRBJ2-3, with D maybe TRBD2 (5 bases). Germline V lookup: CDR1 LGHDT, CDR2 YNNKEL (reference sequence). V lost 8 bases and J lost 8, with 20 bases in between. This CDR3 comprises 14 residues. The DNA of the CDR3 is TGTGCCAGCGGGGAAGTCCCCGGGATCGGTACGCAGTATTTT. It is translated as CASGEVPGIGTQYF.

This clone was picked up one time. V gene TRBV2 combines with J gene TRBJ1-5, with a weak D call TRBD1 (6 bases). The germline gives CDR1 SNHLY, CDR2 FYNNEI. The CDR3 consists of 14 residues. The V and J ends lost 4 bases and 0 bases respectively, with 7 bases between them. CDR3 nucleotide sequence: TGTGCCAGCAGTGGACAGGATAGCAATCAGCCCCAGCATTTT. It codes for CASSGQDSNQPQHF.

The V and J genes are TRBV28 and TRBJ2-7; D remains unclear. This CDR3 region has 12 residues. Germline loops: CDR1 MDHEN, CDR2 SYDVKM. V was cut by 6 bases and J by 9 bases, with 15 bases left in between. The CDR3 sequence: CASSDSLIGQYF. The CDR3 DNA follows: TGTGCCAGCAGCGACTCCCTGATAGGGCAGTACTTC.

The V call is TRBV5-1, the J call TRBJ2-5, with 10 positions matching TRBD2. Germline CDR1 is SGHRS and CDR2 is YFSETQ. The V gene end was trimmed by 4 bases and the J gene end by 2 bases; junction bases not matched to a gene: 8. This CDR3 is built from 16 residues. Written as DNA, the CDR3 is TGCGCCAGCAGCCCAAACTCACTAGCGGGGCAAGAGACCCAGTACTTC. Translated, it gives CASSPNSLAGQETQYF. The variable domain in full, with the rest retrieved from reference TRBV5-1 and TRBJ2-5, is KAGVTQTPRYLIKTRGQQVTLSCSPISGHRSVSWYQQTPGQGLQFLFEYFSETQRNKGNFPGRFSGRQFSNSRSEMNVSTLELGDSALYLCASSPNSLAGQETQYFGPGTRLLVL.

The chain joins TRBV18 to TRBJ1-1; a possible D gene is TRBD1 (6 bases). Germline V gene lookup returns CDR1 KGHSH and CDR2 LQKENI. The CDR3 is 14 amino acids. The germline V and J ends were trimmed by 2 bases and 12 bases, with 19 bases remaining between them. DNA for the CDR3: TGTGCCAGCTCACCAGGCCGGGGGGCCCGGTTAACTTTCTTT. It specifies CASSPGRGARLTFF.

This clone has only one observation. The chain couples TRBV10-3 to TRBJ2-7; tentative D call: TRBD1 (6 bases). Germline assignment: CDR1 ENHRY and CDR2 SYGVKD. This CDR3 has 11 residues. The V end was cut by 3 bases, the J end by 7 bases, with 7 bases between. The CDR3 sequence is CAISETGEQYF. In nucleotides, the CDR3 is TGTGCCATCAGTGAAACAGGGGAGCAGTACTTC.

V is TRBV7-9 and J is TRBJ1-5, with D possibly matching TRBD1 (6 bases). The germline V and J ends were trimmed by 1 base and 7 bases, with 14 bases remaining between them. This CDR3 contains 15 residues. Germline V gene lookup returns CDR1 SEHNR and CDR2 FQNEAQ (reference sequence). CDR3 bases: TGTGCCAGCAGCTTAGGGGAACAGGGTAACCAGCCCCAGCATTTT. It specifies CASSLGEQGNQPQHF.

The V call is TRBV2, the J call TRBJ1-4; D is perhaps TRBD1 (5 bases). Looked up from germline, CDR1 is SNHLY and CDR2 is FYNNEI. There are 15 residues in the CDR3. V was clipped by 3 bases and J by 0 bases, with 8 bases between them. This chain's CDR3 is CASSEETATNEKLFF. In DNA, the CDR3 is TGTGCCAGCAGTGAGGAGACAGCAACTAATGAAAAACTGTTTTTT.

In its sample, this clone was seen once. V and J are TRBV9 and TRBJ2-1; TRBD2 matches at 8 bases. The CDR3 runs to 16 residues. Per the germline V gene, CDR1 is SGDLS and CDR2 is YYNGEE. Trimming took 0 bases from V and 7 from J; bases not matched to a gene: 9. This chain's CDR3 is CASSVVAGGLDNEQFF. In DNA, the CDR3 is TGTGCCAGCAGCGTAGTGGCGGGAGGCCTAGATAATGAGCAGTTCTTC. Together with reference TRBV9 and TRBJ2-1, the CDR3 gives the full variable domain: DSGVTQTPKHLITATGQRVTLRCSPRSGDLSVYWYQQSLDQGLQFLIQYYNGEERAKGNILERFSAQQFPDLHSELNLSSLELGDSALYFCASSVVAGGLDNEQFFGPGTRLTVL.

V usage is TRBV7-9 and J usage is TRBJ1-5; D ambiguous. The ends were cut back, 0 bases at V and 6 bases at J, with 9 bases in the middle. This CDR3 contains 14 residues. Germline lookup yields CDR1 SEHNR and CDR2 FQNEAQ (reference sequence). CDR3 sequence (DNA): TGTGCCAGCAGCTTAGCCGGGGTGAGTCAGCCCCAGCATTTT. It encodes CASSLAGVSQPQHF.

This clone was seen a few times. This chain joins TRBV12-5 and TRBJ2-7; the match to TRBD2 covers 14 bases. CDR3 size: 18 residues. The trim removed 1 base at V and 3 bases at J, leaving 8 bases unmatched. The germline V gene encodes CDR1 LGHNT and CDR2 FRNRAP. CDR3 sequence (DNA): TGTGCTAGTGGTTTGGAAGTACCGGGACTAGCGGGAGACTACGAGCAGTACTTC. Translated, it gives CASGLEVPGLAGDYEQYF.